This T cell receptor beta chain came from a study of human T cells and chemical hapten exposure. Whole-study context: Variability of per-sample TCR yields stemmed mainly from small differences in pooled library volume.

During construction of the library, unique molecular identifiers were attached to individual cDNA molecules for quantitative, reproducible TCR counting. Original analysis: Across samples, TCR counts had a median of roughly 96,000 and ranged from about 23,224 to 700,000. In TCRdb, the RACE reads were re-called with MiXCR into one record per CDR3 protein. The V and J calls shown here were made by TCRdb, not taken from the authors' results. The sample includes some 65,000 distinct CDR3 sequences, about 6% of them seen just once. In germline, CDR1 is KGHSH, CDR2 LQKENI. The CDR3 is made up of 14 amino acids. Trimming took off 6 bases at V and 7 bases at J, with 16 bases between the two ends. Time point given: healthy volunteer bleed at 6 weeks. The starting material, unfractionated whole blood, was used for total RNA extraction.

Sequenced material: whole blood. This chain joins TRBV18 and TRBJ2-1, with D perhaps being TRBD1 or TRBD2 (5 bases each). The TCR originated in a female donor in good health. Some clones in this sample may be carry-over from other donors' samples. CDR3: CASSPARGRNEQFF. CDR3 bases: TGTGCCAGCTCGCCCGCCCGGGGCAGAAATGAGCAGTTCTTC.